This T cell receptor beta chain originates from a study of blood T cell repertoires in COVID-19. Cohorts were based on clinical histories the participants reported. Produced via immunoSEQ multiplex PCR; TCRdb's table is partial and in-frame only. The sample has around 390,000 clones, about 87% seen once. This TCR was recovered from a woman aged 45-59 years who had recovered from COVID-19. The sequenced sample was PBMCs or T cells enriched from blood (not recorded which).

CDR3 DNA sequence: TGTGCCAGCAGCTTAGGGCTCCAAAGGGGGCAGTACTTC. Translated, it gives CASSLGLQRGQYF. The rearrangement links TRBV7-2 to TRBJ2-7, with a possible D match to TRBD1 (5 bases). The CDR3 is 13 residues long. The germline gives CDR1 SGHTA, CDR2 FQGNSA. V dropped 1 base and J dropped 9 bases, with 13 bases sitting between them.